The table lists the clone carrying this T cell receptor beta chain with a few counts. Its antigen is not identified. The CDR3 is 15 amino acids. Trimming took 5 bases from V and 2 from J, leaving 12 bases between them. This entry is derived from a study of blood T cells in healthy people across ages. Study summary: Per two T cells, about one barcoded beta molecule was captured through template switching.

It was with a sample-barcoded 5' primer and a J-beta primer mix that a second PCR of about 6 to 12 cycles was run. TCRdb re-called the 5' RACE reads through MiXCR, storing one row per CDR3 protein. The data contain around 870,000 distinct CDR3 sequences, 25% to 35% of them seen just once; the ten biggest clones take up roughly a sixth. General study findings and limits: It was held that diversity estimates obtained from one million T cells represented underestimates. Strong correlation was found linking TCR beta diversity to naive T cell percentage. Age advanced and TCR beta diversity per million T cells fell, roughly linearly.

Sequencing was performed on blood. The receptor comes from a woman of 80 years or more in good health. The V call is TRBV12-3 or TRBV12-4, the J call TRBJ2-2; perhaps TRBD1 as D (6 bases). CDR3 nucleotide sequence: TGTGCCAGCAGTAACCAGGGGCGAAACACCGGGGAGCTGTTTTTT. This gives the protein CASSNQGRNTGELFF.